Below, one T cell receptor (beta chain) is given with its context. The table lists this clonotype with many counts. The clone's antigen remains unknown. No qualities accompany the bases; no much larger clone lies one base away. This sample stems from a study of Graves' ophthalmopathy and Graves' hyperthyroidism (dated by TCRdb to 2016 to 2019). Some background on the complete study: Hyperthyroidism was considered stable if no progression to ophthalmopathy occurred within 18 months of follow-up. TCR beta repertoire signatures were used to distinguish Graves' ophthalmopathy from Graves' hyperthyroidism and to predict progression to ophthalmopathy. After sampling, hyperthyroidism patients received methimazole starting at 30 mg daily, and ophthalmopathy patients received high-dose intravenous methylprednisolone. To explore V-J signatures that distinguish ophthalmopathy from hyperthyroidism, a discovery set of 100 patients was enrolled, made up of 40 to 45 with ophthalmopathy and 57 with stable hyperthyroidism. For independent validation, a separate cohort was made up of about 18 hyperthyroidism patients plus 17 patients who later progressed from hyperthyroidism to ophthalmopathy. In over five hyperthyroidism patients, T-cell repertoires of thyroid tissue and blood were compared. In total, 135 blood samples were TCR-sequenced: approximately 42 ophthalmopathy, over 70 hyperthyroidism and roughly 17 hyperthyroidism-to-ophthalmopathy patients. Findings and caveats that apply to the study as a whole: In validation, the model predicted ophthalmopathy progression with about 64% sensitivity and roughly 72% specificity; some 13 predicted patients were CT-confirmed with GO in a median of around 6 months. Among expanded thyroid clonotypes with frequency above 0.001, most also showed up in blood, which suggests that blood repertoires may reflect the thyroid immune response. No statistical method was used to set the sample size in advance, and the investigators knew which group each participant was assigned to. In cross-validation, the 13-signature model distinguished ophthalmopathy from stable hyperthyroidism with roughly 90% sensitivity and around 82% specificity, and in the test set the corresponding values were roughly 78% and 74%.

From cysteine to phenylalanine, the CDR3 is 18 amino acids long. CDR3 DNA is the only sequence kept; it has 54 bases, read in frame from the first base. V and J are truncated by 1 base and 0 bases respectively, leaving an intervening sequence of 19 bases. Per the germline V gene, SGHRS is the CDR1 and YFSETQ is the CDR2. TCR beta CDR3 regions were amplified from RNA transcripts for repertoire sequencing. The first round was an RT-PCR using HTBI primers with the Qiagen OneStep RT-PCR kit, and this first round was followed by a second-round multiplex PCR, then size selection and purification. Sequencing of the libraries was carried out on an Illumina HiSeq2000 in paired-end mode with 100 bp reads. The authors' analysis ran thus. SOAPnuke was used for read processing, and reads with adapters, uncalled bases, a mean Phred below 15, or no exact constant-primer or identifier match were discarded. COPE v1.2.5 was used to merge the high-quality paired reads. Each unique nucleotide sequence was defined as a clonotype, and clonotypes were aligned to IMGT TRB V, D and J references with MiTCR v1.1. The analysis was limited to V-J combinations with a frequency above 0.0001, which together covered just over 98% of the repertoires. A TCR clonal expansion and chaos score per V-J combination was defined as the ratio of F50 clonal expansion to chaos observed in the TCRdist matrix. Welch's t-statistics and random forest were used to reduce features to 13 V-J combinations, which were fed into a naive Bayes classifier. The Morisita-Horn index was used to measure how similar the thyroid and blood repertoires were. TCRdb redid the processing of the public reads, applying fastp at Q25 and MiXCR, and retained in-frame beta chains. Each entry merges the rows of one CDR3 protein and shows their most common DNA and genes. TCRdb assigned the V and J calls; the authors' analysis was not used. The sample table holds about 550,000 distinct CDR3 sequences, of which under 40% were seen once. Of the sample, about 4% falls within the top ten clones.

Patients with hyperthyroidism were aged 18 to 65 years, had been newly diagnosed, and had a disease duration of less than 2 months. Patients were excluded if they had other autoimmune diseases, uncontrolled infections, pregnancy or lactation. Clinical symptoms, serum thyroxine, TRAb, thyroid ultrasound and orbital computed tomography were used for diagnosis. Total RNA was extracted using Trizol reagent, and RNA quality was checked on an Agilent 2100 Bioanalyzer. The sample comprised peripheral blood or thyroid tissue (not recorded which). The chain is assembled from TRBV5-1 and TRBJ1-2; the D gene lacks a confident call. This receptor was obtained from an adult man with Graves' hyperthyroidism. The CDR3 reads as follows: CASSLSPGFVDSNYGYTF. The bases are TGCGCCAGCAGCTTGTCCCCAGGTTTTGTGGATTCTAACTATGGCTACACCTTC. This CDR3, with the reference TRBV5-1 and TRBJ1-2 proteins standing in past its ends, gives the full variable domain KAGVTQTPRYLIKTRGQQVTLSCSPISGHRSVSWYQQTPGQGLQFLFEYFSETQRNKGNFPGRFSGRQFSNSRSEMNVSTLELGDSALYLCASSLSPGFVDSNYGYTFGSGTRLTVV.